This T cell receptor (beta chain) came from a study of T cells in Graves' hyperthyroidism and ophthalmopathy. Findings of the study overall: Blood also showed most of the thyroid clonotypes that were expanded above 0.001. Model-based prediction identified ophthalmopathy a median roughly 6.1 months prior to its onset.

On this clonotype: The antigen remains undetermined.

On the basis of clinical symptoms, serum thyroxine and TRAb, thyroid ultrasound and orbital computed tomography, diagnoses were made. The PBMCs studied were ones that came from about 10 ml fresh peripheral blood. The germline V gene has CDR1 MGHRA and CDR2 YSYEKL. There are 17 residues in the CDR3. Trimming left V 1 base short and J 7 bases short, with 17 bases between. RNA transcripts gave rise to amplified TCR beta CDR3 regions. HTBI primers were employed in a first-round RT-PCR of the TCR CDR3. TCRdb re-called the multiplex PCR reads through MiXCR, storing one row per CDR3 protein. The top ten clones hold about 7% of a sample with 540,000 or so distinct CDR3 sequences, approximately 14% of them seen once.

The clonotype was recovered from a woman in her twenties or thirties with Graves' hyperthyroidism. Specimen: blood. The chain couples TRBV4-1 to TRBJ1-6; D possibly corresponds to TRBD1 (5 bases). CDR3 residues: CASSQGGSWDGNSPLHF. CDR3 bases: TGCGCCAGCAGCCAAGGGGGGTCCTGGGACGGAAATTCACCCCTCCACTTT.